Below, one TCR beta chain is given with its context. What antigen it recognizes has not been identified. Per-nucleotide qualities are absent, and no much larger clonotype sits a single base away. The cohort comprised hundreds of healthy bone marrow donors. Cohort members were all nominally healthy when sampled, although unrecorded immune exposures were likely present. The donor was CMV seronegative and belonged to the group of over 300 seronegative cohort members. A peripheral blood sample was collected from each donor, and TCR beta sequencing was performed on peripheral blood mononuclear cells. The Qiagen DNeasy Blood Extraction Kit was used to extract genomic DNA from the blood cell samples. This record comes from a study of cytomegalovirus exposure and HLA in healthy donors (dated by TCRdb to about 2017). Looking at the study overall: In an earlier analysis of 587 of the donors, around 300 Gb of sequence data and 100 million or so unique TCR beta sequences from 150 million to 200 million T cells were reported. Roughly 300 gigabases of sequencing data and tens of millions of unique TCR sequences were included in an early release covering several hundred HLA-typed donors. The genetic ancestry cluster associated with self-reported Caucasian donors included approximately 85% of the roughly 400 genotyped donors. The aim of the study was to test whether cataloging public T cell receptors could identify signatures of past pathogen exposure. The study profiled the T cell repertoires of hundreds of subjects by immunosequencing and related them to cytomegalovirus serostatus. Along with the 666-subject first cohort, a separate validation cohort of over a hundred different subjects was used. To predict cytomegalovirus infection status, the study combined high-throughput TCR immunosequencing, statistical association of individual TCRs with disease status, and machine learning. In a later analysis, previously published TCR beta repertoires from 550 to 700 donors were re-analyzed and high-resolution HLA genotyping was added so that TCR occurrence patterns could be studied. Rather than using new phenotypic data, the later analysis identified candidate immune exposures from TCR beta sequences and from how often those sequences occurred across donors. In an earlier analysis of 500 to 650 of the donors, high-throughput TCR beta sequencing was used to judge whether each TCR beta V gene segment behaved as functional or pseudogenic. Alongside the repertoire data, information on donor age, sex, ethnicity and CMV serostatus was compiled. A later genetic analysis took genome-wide SNP genotypes for about 65% of the roughly 670 donors and used that subset as a discovery cohort. All discovery cohort repertoires had been generated using a single sequencing platform. Both class I and class II loci were covered by HLA typing, at four-digit resolution. Typing coverage differed by locus: A, B, C, DRB1 and DQB1 were typed in roughly 620-630 donors, DQA1 in 522, DPA1 in some 570, and DPB1 in just under 490. Roughly 5 DR-DQ haplotypes were handled as single units for association and clustering, since linkage in the cohort was strong. Among 350 to 400 genotyped donors of the cohort, an average of about 240,000 unique TCR beta nucleotide sequences were sequenced per donor, around a sixth of them non-productive. General conclusions and limits of the study: Sequencing depth was assumed to be roughly uniform across donors in the presence/absence analyses, though that assumption may not hold. The classifier was reported to diagnose cytomegalovirus status with high specificity and sensitivity in both the original and validation cohorts. According to the authors, the approach could potentially be generalized to other disease states and immunological phenotypes. Because some donors lacked HLA typing at each locus, the association tests relied only on the typed subset. Only TCR beta chains were sequenced in this cohort, and the absence of alpha or paired-chain data limited detectable features. When HLA alleles, especially DR and DQ, strongly co-occurred, attributing TCR associations to individual alleles was difficult. Broadly in line with IMGT annotations, most TCR beta V segments showed up in productive rearrangements about 87% or about 30% of the time in an earlier analysis of 450 to 600 of the donors. Linkage disequilibrium might explain the correlated functional status among segregating V segments, but an unknown experimental factor could not be excluded. An association between a missense DCLRE1C variant and V-gene and J-gene trimming of TCR beta chains was found in a later genetic analysis and replicated in an independent cohort. The 87-base-pair reads could not distinguish some IMGT-functional V segments, including TRBV6-2 and TRBV6-3, so those segments were excluded. According to a later genetic analysis, donors in an Asian-associated ancestry cluster had fewer N-insertions in productive TCRs than the roughly 660-donor mean. For the cohort, immune exposure information was limited to CMV serostatus. While some public TCRs were present in many individuals, most TCR sequences turned up only very rarely across donors. Compared with equally common non-associated chains, HLA-associated TCR beta chains in a later analysis were more clonally expanded and had lower generation probabilities. In vitro tests confirmed that a few of the cytomegalovirus-associated TCR beta chains recognize cytomegalovirus antigens. In a later analysis, most CMV-associated TCR beta chains were found to appear HLA-restricted, with HLA associations seemingly driven largely by CMV exposure. A group of highly shared sequence variants was considered likely to be a technical artifact of the sequencing pipeline. The study gave a list of 150 to 200 TCR beta chains associated with cytomegalovirus. A later analysis associated about 18,000 TCR beta sequences with specific HLA alleles at a false discovery rate of 0.05. A further reported finding was that TCR beta sequences accurately predicted the HLA-A and HLA-B alleles for most subjects in the first cohort. Because counts were too low, fewer than 20 rarely observed V segments, including chromosome 9 orphons, were excluded from the earlier analysis of under 650 of the donors. A later analysis found that TCR association rates varied across HLA loci, with DRB1 alleles showing the most associated TCRs and HLA-C alleles the fewest. A later analysis reported that several top co-occurrence clusters appeared linked to parvovirus B19, influenza, CMV and Epstein-Barr virus.

The library was prepared using the immunoSEQ multiplex PCR assay. For the multiplex PCR, a mixture combining 60 forward primers for TCR Vbeta segments and 13 reverse primers for TCR Jbeta segments was used. The CDR3 region of rearranged TCR beta genes was amplified from genomic DNA by a multiplex PCR assay. The Illumina HiSeq System was used to sequence the amplified TCR beta libraries as 87-base-pair reads. In the paper's pipeline: A later analysis counted approximately 74 million unique TCR beta chains across the 650 to 700 repertoires, and 9 million to 14 million of these chains were shared by at least two donors. A nearest-neighbor algorithm error-corrected the raw reads and collapsed the reads into unique sequences, merging closely related sequences to remove PCR and sequencing errors. Alignment of CDR3 sequences to IMGT reference sequences was used to assign V, D and J gene segments. For a sequence to be retained, a match of at least six nucleotides to both a V gene segment and a J gene segment was required. Rearrangements were classified as productive when the CDR3 lacked stop codons and remained in frame with V and J, and all other rearrangements were classified as non-productive. CDR3 was defined by IMGT convention, running from the second conserved V-encoded cysteine to the conserved J-encoded phenylalanine. Sequences without an unambiguous match to a single V gene segment were excluded from the earlier analysis of over 500 of the donors. In an earlier analysis of approximately 550 of the donors, V segments were called functional above 56.7% productive rearrangements and were called segregating when the between-donor standard deviation exceeded 5%. A statistical classification framework was built for diagnosing cytomegalovirus status from the catalog of TCR beta chain sequences. In a later analysis, V and J genes were assigned by comparing TCR nucleotide sequences against IMGT/GENE-DB human TR gene sequences. In a later analysis, CDR3 sequences and most-parsimonious VDJ recombination scenarios were assigned using the TCRdist pipeline. In a later analysis, every TCR beta chain was defined by the combination of its CDR3 amino acid sequence and its V-gene family, and reads without a unique V-gene family were dropped. As a way to deal with suspected cross-contamination and a sequencing artifact, a later analysis dropped approximately 590 nucleotide sequences that were highly shared and had low generation probability. In a later analysis, a clonal expansion index was calculated for each public chain from normalized within-repertoire ranks of inferred template counts. Generation probabilities in a later analysis came from a VDJ recombination model fitted to out-of-frame rearrangements, and those results were checked against IGoR. A later analysis scored TCR-TCR, TCR-HLA and TCR-CMV co-occurrence with hypergeometric tests, applying a repertoire-size bias correction to TCR pairs. To estimate false discovery rates, a later analysis permuted the HLA or CMV assignments 20 times. A later analysis grouped co-occurring TCRs with DBSCAN, adding TCRdist sequence similarity when clustering within HLA-allele-positive subsets. For co-occurrence clustering, repertoires with fewer than 30,000 or more than 120,000 public chains were excluded, along with five or six repertoires with anomalous nucleotide sharing. TCRdb took this table from immuneACCESS and kept in-frame rearrangements with V and J called. Such tables lack part of the clones; where checked against another copy, unresolved V genes explain under half of the gap, and the rest is unexplained. The V and J calls and clone size were taken over from that table, and D and trimming were inferred from the DNA. This sample holds around 190,000 clones; around 77% were observed only once. The ten most abundant clones make up less than 3.5% of the sample.

A distance of 3 bases separates the germline ends of V and J, which lose 0 bases and 9 bases respectively. The CDR3 spans 12 residues, from the cysteine through the phenylalanine. CDR3 DNA only is kept here, 36 bases in frame from base 1. CDR1 and CDR2, per the germline V gene (reference sequence), are SEHNR and FQNEAQ. The receptor was derived from a woman aged 25 to 39 in good health and CMV-seronegative. The chain is made from TRBV7-9 and TRBJ1-6, with the D gene not confidently named. The sample consisted of PBMCs. The DNA sequence reads TGTGCCAGCAGCTTAGCTCTTTCACCCCTCCACTTT. Translation gives CASSLALSPLHF.